These T cell receptor beta chains were read from a single sample in a study of tumor and adjacent non-tumor tissue in lung cancer. One entry per CDR3 protein, called by TCRdb with MiXCR from the multiplex PCR reads. The sample holds about 86,000 distinct CDR3 sequences, 75% to 85% seen once. Sequencing was performed on distant non-tumor lung tissue. The receptors originated from a woman between 45 and 60 years old with non-small cell lung cancer. Each CDR3 is given with its conserved first and last residue. Fields, in order: V gene, J gene, clone size, D gene, CDR3 protein, CDR3 DNA. The D gene is left open where the match is weak. The listing skips clone size in some rows; elsewhere it reads once, few, many or a size class.

V gene: TRBV5-1
J gene: TRBJ2-5
clone size: -
D gene: TRBD2
CDR3 protein: CASSSGTSVETQYF
CDR3 DNA: TGCGCCAGCAGCTCCGGGACTAGCGTGGAGACCCAGTACTTC

V gene: TRBV15
J gene: TRBJ2-1
clone size: few
D gene: TRBD2
CDR3 protein: CATSSRQAGYYNEQFF
CDR3 DNA: TGTGCCACCAGCTCCCGACAAGCGGGATACTACAATGAGCAGTTCTTC

V gene: TRBV6-5
J gene: TRBJ2-5
clone size: -
D gene: TRBD2
CDR3 protein: CASSYQSSGRARESETQYF
CDR3 DNA: TGTGCCAGCAGTTACCAGTCTAGCGGGAGGGCCAGGGAATCAGAGACCCAGTACTTC

V gene: TRBV6-1
J gene: TRBJ2-1
clone size: -
D gene: TRBD2
CDR3 protein: CASSEEGLGGAYNEQFF
CDR3 DNA: TGTGCCAGCAGTGAAGAGGGACTAGGGGGAGCCTACAATGAGCAATTCTTC

V gene: TRBV19
J gene: TRBJ1-6
clone size: -
D gene: -
CDR3 protein: CATGERNSPLHF
CDR3 DNA: TGTGCCACCGGAGAAAGAAATTCACCCCTCCACTTT

V gene: TRBV29-1
J gene: TRBJ2-1
clone size: -
D gene: TRBD1
CDR3 protein: CSVEGGDRVVSNDEQFF
CDR3 DNA: TGCAGCGTTGAAGGGGGAGACAGGGTGGTATCCAACGATGAGCAGTTCTTC

V gene: TRBV7-8
J gene: TRBJ1-6
clone size: many
D gene: TRBD1
CDR3 protein: CASSPVSRGLSSPPHF
CDR3 DNA: TGTGCCAGCAGTCCCGTTTCCAGGGGGCTAAGCTCACCCCCCCACTTT

V gene: TRBV6-5
J gene: TRBJ1-2
clone size: -
D gene: -
CDR3 protein: CFSRAGTNYDYTF
CDR3 DNA: TGTTTCAGCAGGGCCGGGACAAACTATGACTACACCTTC

V gene: TRBV4-1
J gene: TRBJ2-2
clone size: -
D gene: -
CDR3 protein: CAGSKPGPTGELFF
CDR3 DNA: TGTGCCGGCAGCAAGCCGGGGCCCACCGGGGAGCTGTTTTTT

V gene: TRBV12-3/TRBV12-4
J gene: TRBJ2-7
clone size: -
D gene: TRBD1
CDR3 protein: CASSTRTGGRYNQYF
CDR3 DNA: TGTGCCAGCAGTACCCGGACAGGGGGCCGGTACAATCAGTACTTC

V gene: TRBV20-1
J gene: TRBJ2-1
clone size: once
D gene: TRBD2
CDR3 protein: CSPVDPGLAGGYEQFF
CDR3 DNA: TGCAGTCCCGTAGACCCGGGACTAGCGGGAGGCTATGAGCAGTTCTTC

V gene: TRBV6-2/TRBV6-3
J gene: TRBJ2-7
clone size: few
D gene: -
CDR3 protein: CTNSYDKATSVQYF
CDR3 DNA: TGTACCAACAGTTACGACAAGGCGACCTCTGTGCAGTACTTC

V gene: TRBV5-5
J gene: TRBJ2-7
clone size: -
D gene: -
CDR3 protein: CASRFSIFDRTHEQYF
CDR3 DNA: TGCGCCAGCAGGTTCTCCATTTTCGACAGAACCCACGAGCAGTACTTC

V gene: TRBV7-8
J gene: TRBJ1-3
clone size: -
D gene: -
CDR3 protein: CASSLAGAVVSGNTIYF
CDR3 DNA: TGTGCCAGCAGCTTAGCAGGGGCAGTTGTCTCTGGAAACACCATATATTTT

V gene: TRBV4-1
J gene: TRBJ2-7
clone size: -
D gene: -
CDR3 protein: CASSPEARPSCEQYF
CDR3 DNA: TGCGCCAGCAGCCCAGAGGCTCGGCCTTCCTGCGAGCAGTACTTC

V gene: TRBV4-2
J gene: TRBJ2-7
clone size: -
D gene: -
CDR3 protein: CASSHAVEAVLCEQYF
CDR3 DNA: TGTGCAAGCAGCCATGCAGTAGAGGCGGTCCTCTGCGAGCAGTACTTC

V gene: TRBV29-1
J gene: TRBJ2-7
clone size: -
D gene: -
CDR3 protein: CSAENFDEQYF
CDR3 DNA: TGCAGCGCTGAAAATTTCGACGAGCAGTACTTC

V gene: TRBV10-3
J gene: TRBJ1-1
clone size: many
D gene: -
CDR3 protein: CAINRGAGTEAFF
CDR3 DNA: TGTGCCATCAACCGGGGGGCAGGGACTGAAGCTTTCTTT

V gene: TRBV9
J gene: TRBJ2-3
clone size: -
D gene: -
CDR3 protein: CASSDRQGGIDTKYF
CDR3 DNA: TGTGCCAGCAGCGATCGACAGGGCGGGATAGATACGAAGTATTTT

V gene: TRBV6-1
J gene: TRBJ2-3
clone size: -
D gene: TRBD1
CDR3 protein: CASSSAPGQGVDRQYF
CDR3 DNA: TGTGCTAGCAGTTCGGCTCCGGGACAGGGAGTAGATAGGCAGTATTTT

V gene: TRBV6-5
J gene: TRBJ2-7
clone size: -
D gene: -
CDR3 protein: CASSYSLTIGAYELYF
CDR3 DNA: TGTGCCAGCAGTTACTCGCTGACAATAGGCGCCTACGAGCTGTACTTC

V gene: TRBV4-1
J gene: TRBJ1-5
clone size: -
D gene: TRBD1
CDR3 protein: CASSHGDRGNQPQHF
CDR3 DNA: TGCGCCAGCAGCCATGGGGACAGGGGCAATCAGCCCCAACATTTT

V gene: TRBV6-1
J gene: TRBJ2-7
clone size: -
D gene: TRBD2
CDR3 protein: CASSERKRGTYEQYF
CDR3 DNA: TGTGCCAGTAGTGAAAGAAAGCGGGGAACCTACGAGCAGTACTTC

V gene: TRBV6-6
J gene: TRBJ2-7
clone size: -
D gene: TRBD1
CDR3 protein: CANSIRDSSYEQYF
CDR3 DNA: TGTGCCAACAGTATCCGGGACAGCTCCTACGAGCAGTACTTC

V gene: TRBV19
J gene: TRBJ2-1
clone size: -
D gene: -
CDR3 protein: CASKEGSEQFF
CDR3 DNA: TGTGCCAGTAAGGAAGGCTCTGAGCAGTTCTTC

V gene: TRBV6-6
J gene: TRBJ2-3
clone size: many
D gene: TRBD2
CDR3 protein: CASSLTSGSMTDTQYF
CDR3 DNA: TGTGCCAGCAGTCTGACTAGCGGGAGTATGACAGATACGCAGTATTTT

V gene: TRBV6-6
J gene: TRBJ2-7
clone size: -
D gene: -
CDR3 protein: CVSSYDYVQYF
CDR3 DNA: TGTGTCAGCAGTTACGACTACGTGCAGTACTTC

V gene: TRBV29-1
J gene: TRBJ1-4
clone size: -
D gene: -
CDR3 protein: CSVGRAGQKLFF
CDR3 DNA: TGCAGCGTTGGTCGCGCGGGGCAAAAACTGTTTTTT

V gene: TRBV6-5
J gene: TRBJ1-5
clone size: -
D gene: -
CDR3 protein: CVSSYDRAADKPQHF
CDR3 DNA: TGTGTCAGCAGTTACGACCGGGCCGCGGACAAGCCCCAGCATTTT

V gene: TRBV7-9
J gene: TRBJ2-2
clone size: -
D gene: -
CDR3 protein: CASRGLNRAPATGELFF
CDR3 DNA: TGCGCCAGCCGCGGCCTAAACAGGGCGCCTGCCACGGGGGAGCTGTTTTTT

V gene: TRBV6-1
J gene: TRBJ1-2
clone size: -
D gene: -
CDR3 protein: CASSPTGEGDYGYAF
CDR3 DNA: TGTGCCAGCAGTCCTACCGGAGAGGGAGACTATGGCTACGCCTTC

V gene: TRBV6-6
J gene: TRBJ1-3
clone size: -
D gene: -
CDR3 protein: CASSLTGTGGSGNTIYF
CDR3 DNA: TGTGCCAGCAGTCTTACCGGGACGGGGGGCTCTGGAAACACCATATATTTT

V gene: TRBV6-4
J gene: TRBJ2-1
clone size: -
D gene: -
CDR3 protein: CASSDSAGVNNVQFF
CDR3 DNA: TGTGCCAGCAGTGACTCGGCAGGTGTTAACAATGTGCAGTTCTTC

V gene: TRBV30
J gene: TRBJ1-5
clone size: -
D gene: -
CDR3 protein: CACSPQGDQPQHF
CDR3 DNA: TGTGCCTGTAGTCCACAGGGAGATCAGCCCCAGCATTTT

V gene: TRBV11-1
J gene: TRBJ2-7
clone size: -
D gene: TRBD2
CDR3 protein: CASSPGLAPISYKQYF
CDR3 DNA: TGTGCGAGCAGCCCCGGACTAGCGCCGATCTCCTACAAGCAGTATTTC

V gene: TRBV5-1
J gene: TRBJ1-1
clone size: -
D gene: -
CDR3 protein: CASNFLGGGGLSEAFF
CDR3 DNA: TGTGCCAGCAACTTTCTTGGGGGTGGAGGACTTTCTGAAGCTTTCTTT

V gene: TRBV6-5
J gene: TRBJ2-2
clone size: -
D gene: -
CDR3 protein: CASSSQAGEMFF
CDR3 DNA: TGTGCCAGCAGTTCCCAAGCCGGGGAGATGTTCTTT

V gene: TRBV4-1
J gene: TRBJ2-7
clone size: -
D gene: -
CDR3 protein: CASSLPGTNSYEKYF
CDR3 DNA: TGTGCCAGCAGCCTACCCGGGACGAACTCCTACGAGAAGTACTTC

V gene: TRBV2
J gene: TRBJ2-1
clone size: -
D gene: -
CDR3 protein: CASSVGSYHEHIF
CDR3 DNA: TGTGCCAGCAGTGTGGGCTCCTACCATGAGCATATCTTC

V gene: TRBV5-1
J gene: TRBJ2-2
clone size: -
D gene: -
CDR3 protein: CASSTGVNIGELFF
CDR3 DNA: TGCGCCAGTTCGACGGGGGTGAACATCGGGGAGCTGTTTTTT

V gene: TRBV19
J gene: TRBJ2-4
clone size: -
D gene: -
CDR3 protein: CASGITGAMTKNIQYF
CDR3 DNA: TGTGCCAGTGGTATAACGGGGGCTATGACCAAAAACATTCAGTACTTT

V gene: TRBV9
J gene: TRBJ2-2
clone size: -
D gene: TRBD1
CDR3 protein: CASSVGKTQGATGELFF
CDR3 DNA: TGTGCCAGCAGCGTAGGAAAGACGCAGGGGGCCACCGGGGAGCTGTTTTTT

V gene: TRBV4-2
J gene: TRBJ1-1
clone size: -
D gene: -
CDR3 protein: CAGSHGAPNTEAFF
CDR3 DNA: TGTGCCGGCAGCCACGGGGCACCGAACACTGAAGCTTTCTTT

V gene: TRBV5-6
J gene: TRBJ1-4
clone size: -
D gene: -
CDR3 protein: CASSVLMGANEKLFF
CDR3 DNA: TGTGCCAGCAGCGTGTTGATGGGGGCTAATGAAAAACTGTTTTTT